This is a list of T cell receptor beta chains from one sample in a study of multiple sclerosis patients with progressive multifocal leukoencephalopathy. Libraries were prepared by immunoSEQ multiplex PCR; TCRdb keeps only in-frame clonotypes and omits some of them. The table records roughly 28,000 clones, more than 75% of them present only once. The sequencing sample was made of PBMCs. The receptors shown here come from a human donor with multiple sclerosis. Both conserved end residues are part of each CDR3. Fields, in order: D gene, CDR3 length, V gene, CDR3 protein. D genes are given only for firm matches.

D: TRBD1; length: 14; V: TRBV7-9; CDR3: CASSPGTGDYEQYF
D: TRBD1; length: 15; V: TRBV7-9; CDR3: CASSLQGVRDTEAFF
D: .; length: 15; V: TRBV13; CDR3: CASSLPLSRRPEQFF
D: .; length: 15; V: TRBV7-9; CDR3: CASRDRASGEDTQYF
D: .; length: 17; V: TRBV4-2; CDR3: CASSQEQQQDYNYGYTF
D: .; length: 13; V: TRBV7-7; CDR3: CASSPNLNTEAFF
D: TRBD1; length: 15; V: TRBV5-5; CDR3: CASRKAGTAATRQYF
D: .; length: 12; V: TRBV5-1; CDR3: CASSLQGREQYF
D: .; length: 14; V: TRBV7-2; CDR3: CASSPGLALPGYTF
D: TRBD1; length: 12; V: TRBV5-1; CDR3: CASSLQGDTQYF
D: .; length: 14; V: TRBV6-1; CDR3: CASSAGVENEKLFF
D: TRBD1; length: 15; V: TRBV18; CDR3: CASSRRTGDTGELFF
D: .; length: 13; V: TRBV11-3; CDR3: CASSLEEGSGAFF
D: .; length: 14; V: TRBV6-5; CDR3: CASRAGLAHTEQFF
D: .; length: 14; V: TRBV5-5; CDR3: CASSLGQGGYEQYF
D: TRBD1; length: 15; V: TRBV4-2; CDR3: CASRQEYRGISPLHF
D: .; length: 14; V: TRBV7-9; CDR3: CASSKSTAPYEQYF
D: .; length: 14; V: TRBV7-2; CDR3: CASSLAPRQETQYF
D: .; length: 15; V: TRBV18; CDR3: CASSPGTKDTGELFF
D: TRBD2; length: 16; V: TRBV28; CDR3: CASSQTGTSGGKEQYF
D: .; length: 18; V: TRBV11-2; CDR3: CASSLEIVTGKNSGGYTF
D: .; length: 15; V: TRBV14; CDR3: CASSQVTGPSYEQYF
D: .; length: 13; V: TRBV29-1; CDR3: CSVEGRASYGYTF
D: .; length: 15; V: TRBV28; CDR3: CASSPRPVSNYGYTF
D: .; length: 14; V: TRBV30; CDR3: CAWKGTGSFYGYTF
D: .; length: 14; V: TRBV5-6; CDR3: CASSFGESNQPQHF
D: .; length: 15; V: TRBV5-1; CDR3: CASSPRDTYQETQYF
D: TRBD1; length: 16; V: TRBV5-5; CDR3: CASSPGRSGGGTEAFF
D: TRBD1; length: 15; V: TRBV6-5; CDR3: CASRPTGQGTHGYTF
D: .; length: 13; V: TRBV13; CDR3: CASSQGPHNSYTF
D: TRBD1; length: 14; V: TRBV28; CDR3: CASKRTGYDSPLHF
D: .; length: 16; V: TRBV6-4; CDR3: CASSDSGTANTGELFF
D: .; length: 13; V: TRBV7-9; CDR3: CASSSSTYNEQFF
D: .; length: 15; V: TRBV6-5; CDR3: CASSSPRLGIYGYTF
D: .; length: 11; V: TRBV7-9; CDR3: CASSLGRWAFF
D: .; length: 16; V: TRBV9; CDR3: CASSVGGGNLNTEAFF
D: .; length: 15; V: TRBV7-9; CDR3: CASRRQGGGYNEQFF